This T cell receptor beta chain was identified in a study of identifying expanded T cells in peripheral blood. V trimming: 2 bases; J trimming: 5 bases; junction bases outside the gene matches: 2. Germline V CDR1 and CDR2: SGHNT, YYREEE (reference sequence). The CDR3 sequence is 14 residues long. Only in-frame clones appear in the TCRdb table, and some are missing; sequencing was by immunoSEQ multiplex PCR. The sample has roughly 100,000 clones, around 88% seen once. This clone was detected a few times. Sequencing was carried out using blood. V is TRBV5-4 and J is TRBJ2-5; 11 bases align to TRBD2. The TCR originated in a person aged 18 to 70 in good health. The CDR3 DNA follows: TGTGCCAGCAGCTTCTTAGCGGGGGGGGAGACCCAGTACTTC. It specifies CASSFLAGGETQYF.